This is a list of T cell receptor beta chains from one sample in a study of OX40 agonist ivuxolimab in advanced cancers. The repertoire was sequenced with immunoSEQ multiplex PCR; TCRdb's copy has only in-frame clones and lacks some. The table lists around 30,000 clones, around 90% of them singletons, with 4% to 5% in the top ten. Sequenced material: CD4+ or CD8+ T cells sorted from blood, taken in a trial of the OX40 agonist ivuxolimab. Receptor source: an adult with an advanced solid tumor such as melanoma, head and neck, liver or kidney cancer. CDR3s include the opening cysteine and the closing phenylalanine or tryptophan. Each record gives: J gene, clone size, D gene, V gene, CDR3 protein, CDR3 DNA. D genes are given only for firm matches. Some rows mark clone size as missing; the rest say once, few, many or name a class of expanded clone.

J gene: TRBJ2-2; clone size: NA; D gene: NA; V gene: TRBV7-3; CDR3 protein: CAAKRAAKHRGAVF; CDR3 DNA: TGTGCCGCCAAACGGGCAGCAAAACACCGGGGAGCTGTTTTT
J gene: TRBJ2-7; clone size: once; D gene: NA; V gene: TRBV18; CDR3 protein: CASSPPGSREQYF; CDR3 DNA: TGTGCCAGCTCACCACCAGGGTCCCGCGAGCAGTACTTC
J gene: TRBJ2-3; clone size: NA; D gene: NA; V gene: TRBV7-3; CDR3 protein: CASFSRDDNTDTQYF; CDR3 DNA: TGTGCCAGCTTCTCTCGGGACGATAACACAGATACGCAGTATTTT
J gene: TRBJ1-2; clone size: NA; D gene: NA; V gene: TRBV11-2; CDR3 protein: CASSLDRSYGYTF; CDR3 DNA: TGTGCCAGCAGCTTAGATCGCAGCTATGGCTACACCTTC
J gene: TRBJ1-1; clone size: NA; D gene: TRBD1; V gene: TRBV6-1; CDR3 protein: CASSVEPGQGRNTEAFF; CDR3 DNA: TGTGCCAGCAGTGTCGAGCCGGGACAGGGGAGGAACACTGAAGCTTTCTTT
J gene: TRBJ2-5; clone size: NA; D gene: NA; V gene: TRBV20-1; CDR3 protein: CSGLQETQYF; CDR3 DNA: TGCAGTGGACTTCAAGAGACCCAGTACTTC
J gene: TRBJ2-5; clone size: NA; D gene: TRBD2; V gene: TRBV29-1; CDR3 protein: CSLLGSSGGPETQYF; CDR3 DNA: TGCAGCCTTCTCGGCTCCAGCGGGGGTCCGGAGACCCAGTACTTC
J gene: TRBJ2-3; clone size: NA; D gene: NA; V gene: TRBV6-6; CDR3 protein: CASNQYTVDTQYF; CDR3 DNA: TGTGCCAGCAACCAATACACCGTGGATACGCAGTATTTT
J gene: TRBJ2-1; clone size: NA; D gene: NA; V gene: TRBV27; CDR3 protein: CASSPSRDSYNEQFF; CDR3 DNA: TGTGCCAGCAGTCCTTCCCGGGACTCCTACAATGAGCAGTTCTTC
J gene: TRBJ2-5; clone size: NA; D gene: NA; V gene: TRBV6-5; CDR3 protein: CASSPTETQYF; CDR3 DNA: TGTGCCAGCAGTCCCACTGAGACCCAGTACTTC
J gene: TRBJ1-2; clone size: NA; D gene: NA; V gene: TRBV7-3; CDR3 protein: CASSLIPDTGYGYTF; CDR3 DNA: TGTGCCAGCAGCTTAATCCCCGACACAGGCTATGGCTACACCTTC
J gene: TRBJ1-1; clone size: once; D gene: TRBD1; V gene: TRBV18; CDR3 protein: CASSPVAGGSEAFF; CDR3 DNA: TGTGCCAGCTCACCCGTCGCAGGGGGCTCTGAAGCTTTCTTT
J gene: TRBJ2-2; clone size: NA; D gene: NA; V gene: TRBV15; CDR3 protein: CATSRDGEYTGELFF; CDR3 DNA: TGTGCCACCAGCAGAGATGGCGAGTACACCGGGGAGCTGTTTTTT
J gene: TRBJ1-6; clone size: once; D gene: NA; V gene: TRBV7-2; CDR3 protein: CASSLSGISPLHF; CDR3 DNA: TGTGCCAGCAGCTTGAGCGGGATTTCACCCCTCCACTTT
J gene: TRBJ2-6; clone size: few; D gene: NA; V gene: TRBV28; CDR3 protein: CASKTPSSGANVLTF; CDR3 DNA: TGTGCCAGCAAAACACCGAGCTCTGGGGCCAACGTCCTGACTTTC
J gene: TRBJ1-2; clone size: NA; D gene: TRBD1; V gene: TRBV6-6; CDR3 protein: CASSPGQVARGYTF; CDR3 DNA: TGTGCCAGCAGTCCGGGACAGGTAGCGCGAGGCTACACCTTC
J gene: TRBJ2-2; clone size: NA; D gene: NA; V gene: TRBV19; CDR3 protein: CASSPQAGGTGELFF; CDR3 DNA: TGTGCCAGTAGTCCTCAAGCTGGGGGCACCGGGGAGCTGTTTTTT
J gene: TRBJ1-4; clone size: NA; D gene: NA; V gene: TRBV6-5; CDR3 protein: CASSYTYTTNEKLFF; CDR3 DNA: TGTGCCAGCAGTTACACATATACAACTAATGAAAAACTGTTTTTT
J gene: TRBJ2-7; clone size: NA; D gene: NA; V gene: TRBV30; CDR3 protein: CAFLPKTATYEQYF; CDR3 DNA: TGTGCCTTTTTACCCAAGACAGCGACCTACGAGCAGTACTTC
J gene: TRBJ1-6; clone size: NA; D gene: NA; V gene: TRBV30; CDR3 protein: CAWSGKVDYNSPLHF; CDR3 DNA: TGTGCCTGGAGTGGAAAGGTAGACTATAATTCACCCCTCCACTTT
J gene: TRBJ1-1; clone size: NA; D gene: NA; V gene: TRBV27; CDR3 protein: CASSQAGGWGEAFF; CDR3 DNA: TGTGCCAGCAGTCAAGCAGGAGGTTGGGGGGAGGCTTTCTTT
J gene: TRBJ2-5; clone size: NA; D gene: TRBD1; V gene: TRBV18; CDR3 protein: CASSPRQGAQETQYF; CDR3 DNA: TGTGCCAGCTCACCTAGACAGGGAGCTCAAGAGACCCAGTACTTC
J gene: TRBJ2-7; clone size: NA; D gene: NA; V gene: TRBV11-1; CDR3 protein: CASSLERDAGPYEQYF; CDR3 DNA: TGTGCCAGCAGCTTAGAAAGGGATGCAGGCCCATACGAGCAGTACTTC
J gene: TRBJ2-1; clone size: NA; D gene: NA; V gene: TRBV7-8; CDR3 protein: CASSLVAVEQFF; CDR3 DNA: TGTGCCAGCAGCTTAGTGGCGGTTGAGCAGTTCTTC
J gene: TRBJ1-2; clone size: NA; D gene: NA; V gene: TRBV5-5; CDR3 protein: CASSFAPYGYTF; CDR3 DNA: TGTGCCAGCAGCTTTGCCCCCTATGGCTACACCTTC
J gene: TRBJ1-5; clone size: NA; D gene: NA; V gene: TRBV27; CDR3 protein: CASRRGLGQPQHF; CDR3 DNA: TGTGCCAGCAGGCGGGGTTTAGGTCAGCCCCAGCATTTT
J gene: TRBJ1-1; clone size: NA; D gene: NA; V gene: TRBV6-5; CDR3 protein: CASRGGQPNTEAFF; CDR3 DNA: TGTGCCAGCAGAGGGGGACAACCTAACACTGAAGCTTTCTTT
J gene: TRBJ1-5; clone size: NA; D gene: NA; V gene: TRBV6-5; CDR3 protein: CASSAVPSGNQPQHF; CDR3 DNA: TGTGCCAGCAGTGCCGTCCCATCGGGCAATCAGCCCCAGCATTTT
J gene: TRBJ2-7; clone size: NA; D gene: NA; V gene: TRBV7-2; CDR3 protein: CASSRRVSGAVAYEQYF; CDR3 DNA: TGTGCCAGCAGCAGACGGGTATCCGGGGCTGTTGCCTACGAGCAGTACTTC
J gene: TRBJ2-6; clone size: NA; D gene: NA; V gene: TRBV18; CDR3 protein: CASSSDVTGANVLTF; CDR3 DNA: TGTGCCAGCTCATCGGATGTAACAGGGGCCAACGTCCTGACTTTC
J gene: TRBJ1-2; clone size: NA; D gene: NA; V gene: TRBV15; CDR3 protein: CATSREPEYGYTF; CDR3 DNA: TGTGCCACCAGCAGAGAACCGGAGTATGGCTACACCTTC
J gene: TRBJ1-4; clone size: NA; D gene: NA; V gene: TRBV4-1; CDR3 protein: CASSLSTQGGEKLFF; CDR3 DNA: TGCGCCAGCAGCCTCTCCACGCAGGGAGGTGAAAAACTGTTTTTT
J gene: TRBJ2-6; clone size: NA; D gene: TRBD1; V gene: TRBV19; CDR3 protein: CASSNDRAGANVLTF; CDR3 DNA: TGTGCCAGTAGTAACGACAGGGCTGGGGCCAACGTCCTGACTTTC
J gene: TRBJ1-4; clone size: once; D gene: NA; V gene: TRBV7-9; CDR3 protein: CASSLGGIEKLFF; CDR3 DNA: TGTGCCAGCAGCTTAGGGGGGATTGAAAAACTGTTTTTT
J gene: TRBJ2-7; clone size: NA; D gene: TRBD1; V gene: TRBV6-6; CDR3 protein: CASSYFGTGNEQYF; CDR3 DNA: TGTGCCAGCAGTTACTTCGGGACAGGGAACGAGCAGTACTTC
J gene: TRBJ2-7; clone size: once; D gene: NA; V gene: TRBV28; CDR3 protein: CASSSGGGFQEQYF; CDR3 DNA: TGTGCCAGCAGTTCAGGGGGGGGATTTCAAGAGCAGTACTTC
J gene: TRBJ1-2; clone size: NA; D gene: NA; V gene: TRBV6-6; CDR3 protein: CASRRDQLLYGYTF; CDR3 DNA: TGTGCCAGCAGGCGTGATCAGCTTCTATATGGCTACACCTTC
J gene: TRBJ2-3; clone size: NA; D gene: NA; V gene: TRBV11-2; CDR3 protein: CASRLRVTGTDTQYF; CDR3 DNA: TGTGCCAGCAGGTTAAGGGTAACGGGCACAGATACGCAGTATTTT
J gene: TRBJ1-2; clone size: NA; D gene: TRBD1; V gene: TRBV2; CDR3 protein: CASRGQGVGGYTF; CDR3 DNA: TGTGCCAGCAGAGGACAGGGGGTGGGTGGCTACACCTTC
J gene: TRBJ2-7; clone size: NA; D gene: TRBD2; V gene: TRBV7-2; CDR3 protein: CASSPSGGGATYEQYF; CDR3 DNA: TGTGCCAGCAGCCCAAGTGGCGGGGGGGCTACCTACGAGCAGTACTTC
J gene: TRBJ2-3; clone size: NA; D gene: NA; V gene: TRBV5-4; CDR3 protein: CASRGGKSGGPGTDTQYF; CDR3 DNA: TGTGCCAGCCGCGGCGGTAAATCTGGGGGGCCTGGCACAGATACGCAGTATTTT
J gene: TRBJ1-2; clone size: NA; D gene: NA; V gene: TRBV5-6; CDR3 protein: CASSLARQGVWGNYGYTF; CDR3 DNA: TGTGCCAGCAGCTTGGCCAGGCAGGGAGTATGGGGAAACTATGGCTACACCTTC
J gene: TRBJ2-7; clone size: NA; D gene: TRBD2; V gene: TRBV30; CDR3 protein: CAWSSGASYEQYF; CDR3 DNA: TGTGCCTGGAGTAGCGGGGCCTCCTACGAGCAGTACTTC
J gene: TRBJ1-2; clone size: NA; D gene: NA; V gene: TRBV13; CDR3 protein: CASSLGQGTNYGYTF; CDR3 DNA: TGTGCCAGCAGCTTAGGGCAGGGGACTAACTATGGCTACACCTTC
J gene: TRBJ1-3; clone size: NA; D gene: NA; V gene: TRBV6-6; CDR3 protein: CASSPGTQGNTIYF; CDR3 DNA: TGTGCCAGCAGCCCCGGGACCCAAGGAAACACCATATATTTT
J gene: TRBJ2-5; clone size: NA; D gene: TRBD1; V gene: TRBV5-4; CDR3 protein: CASSADREPLLKTQYF; CDR3 DNA: TGTGCCAGCAGCGCGGACAGGGAACCTTTGTTGAAGACCCAGTACTTC
J gene: TRBJ1-4; clone size: NA; D gene: NA; V gene: TRBV28; CDR3 protein: CASSQSDGYNEKLFF; CDR3 DNA: TGTGCCAGCAGTCAGTCTGACGGATATAATGAAAAACTGTTTTTT
J gene: TRBJ1-6; clone size: once; D gene: NA; V gene: TRBV28; CDR3 protein: CASNRVSGSPLHF; CDR3 DNA: TGTGCCAGCAACAGGGTTTCTGGTTCACCCCTCCACTTT
J gene: TRBJ1-2; clone size: NA; D gene: TRBD1; V gene: TRBV15; CDR3 protein: CATSRTDRGNYGYTF; CDR3 DNA: TGTGCCACCAGCCGCACTGACAGGGGGAACTATGGCTACACCTTC
J gene: TRBJ1-2; clone size: NA; D gene: NA; V gene: TRBV6-1; CDR3 protein: CASSLREYGYTF; CDR3 DNA: TGTGCCAGCAGTCTCAGGGAGTATGGCTACACCTTC
J gene: TRBJ2-7; clone size: NA; D gene: TRBD2; V gene: TRBV2; CDR3 protein: CASSEGLAETYEQYF; CDR3 DNA: TGTGCCAGCAGTGAAGGTCTAGCGGAAACCTACGAGCAGTACTTC